This T cell receptor beta chain is from a study of molecular identifiers for immune sequencing clone quantification. Study overall: The replicate experiment used RNA from 20,000 or 100,000 naive CD8 cells. This RNA was split into five aliquots, and four of them were sequenced. Whole-study findings and limits: The sizes of highly expanded clones could be underestimated when identical TCR molecules share a barcode. The share of molecules held by clones above 20 RNA copies was over 97% in effector cells and under 1% in naive cells.

TCRdb recomputed calls from the PCR reads with MiXCR, one row per CDR3 protein. The top ten clones hold 0.85% of a sample with some 650,000 distinct CDR3 sequences, approximately 20% of them seen once. A remark on this clonotype: The antigen remains unidentified.

V was shortened by 0 bases and J by 12 bases, with 18 bases between the two germline ends. CDR1 and CDR2 (germline): LGHNA, YSLEER. This CDR3 contains 15 residues. The material sequenced was naive CD8+ T cells from blood, with Jurkat cell RNA spiked in. Subset specified: FACS-sorted CD8+CD4-CCR7+CD45RA+ naive T cells. The rearrangement joins TRBV4-3 to TRBJ2-1; perhaps TRBD2 as D (5 bases). The sequence was obtained from a human donor in good health. Some libraries in this study had Jurkat cell RNA spiked in. In DNA form, the CDR3 reads TGCGCCAGCAGCCAAGATGCGACTCCCCGAGGGAGGCAGTTCTTC. Encoded protein: CASSQDATPRGRQFF.